Each of the 17 T cell receptor beta chains below was sequenced from the same sample in a study of T cells in Graves' hyperthyroidism and ophthalmopathy. Amplified TCR beta CDR3 regions came from RNA transcripts. Primed by the HTBI set, a first-round RT-PCR was run on the TCR CDR3. TCRdb called the multiplex PCR reads again in MiXCR, with one record for every CDR3 protein. The sample records some 350,000 distinct CDR3 sequences, roughly 25% being singletons. The sequenced material came from blood. The receptors were gathered from a man aged 45-60 years with Graves' hyperthyroidism.

This clonotype was counted ten times or more. This chain connects TRBV7-9 to TRBJ2-7; 9 bases map to TRBD2. The germline V gene encodes CDR1 SEHNR and CDR2 FQNEAQ (reference sequence). The J segment lost 6 bases and the V segment lost 7 bases, leaving 7 bases of the junction unmatched. This CDR3 is built from 13 residues. The CDR3 coding sequence is TGTGCCAGCATGGGTAGCGGGAGTTCCGAGCAGTACTTC. Translated, it gives CASMGSGSSEQYF.

This clonotype was counted a few times. The chain combines TRBV6-1 with TRBJ2-7; possibly TRBD1 for D (6 bases). The CDR3 spans 12 residues. Trimming removed 7 bases from V and 2 bases from J, with 9 bases in between. Germline-derived CDR1 and CDR2 are MNHNS and SASEGT. CDR3 coding DNA: TGTGCCAGCACGGGACAACCCTACGAGCAGTACTTC. Translated: CASTGQPYEQYF.

The chain joins TRBV5-6 to TRBJ2-1; D ambiguous. Per the germline V gene, CDR1 is SGHDT and CDR2 is YYEEEE. The CDR3 is made up of 15 amino acids. V was trimmed by 0 bases and J by 5 bases, leaving 12 bases between them. The CDR3 spells CASSLESTRNNEQFF. Written as DNA, the CDR3 is TGTGCCAGCAGCTTGGAATCGACGCGGAACAATGAGCAGTTCTTC.

J is TRBJ2-7 and V is TRBV28; 8 nucleotides agree with TRBD2. The J segment lost 4 bases and the V segment lost 6 bases, leaving 11 bases of the junction unmatched. The V gene's germline CDR1 is MDHEN and CDR2 SYDVKM. The CDR3 length is 15 residues. The CDR3, as DNA: TGTGCCAGCAGCCAACTAGCGGAAGCGGTATACGAGCAGTACTTC. Protein sequence: CASSQLAEAVYEQYF.

In its sample, this clonotype was seen a few times. The chain combines TRBV29-1 with TRBJ2-7, with a tentative D call TRBD2 (5 bases). Trimming stripped 4 bases from V and 6 bases from J, with 16 bases between. CDR1 and CDR2 (germline): SQVTM, ANQGSEA. The CDR3 has 13 amino acids. The CDR3 region is CSVGRGKVSEQYF. Here the CDR3 DNA reads TGCAGCGTTGGAAGAGGGAAGGTGTCCGAGCAGTACTTC.

This clonotype was observed a handful of times. V usage is TRBV6-5 and J usage is TRBJ1-3; D is unclear. The germline V gene encodes CDR1 MNHEY and CDR2 SVGAGI. Trimming removed 0 bases at V and 3 bases at J, with 9 bases between. The CDR3 loop spans 15 amino acids. The CDR3 reads CASSYSRRGGNTIYF. The CDR3 bases are TGTGCCAGCAGTTACTCGAGACGTGGTGGAAACACCATATATTTT.

V usage is TRBV6-1 and J usage is TRBJ1-2; D possibly corresponds to TRBD1 (5 bases). Between the trimmed V and J ends, which lost 6 bases and 7 bases, there was a span of 18 bases. The CDR3 totals 14 residues. Germline assignment: CDR1 MNHNS and CDR2 SASEGT. The CDR3 DNA sequence: TGTGCCAGCAGCGACCCGGGAGGGAGGGGTGGCTACACCTTC. Its translation is CASSDPGGRGGYTF.

This clonotype has a handful of counts. The V and J genes are TRBV19 and TRBJ1-5; D remains ambiguous. CDR3 length: 16 residues. The germline gives CDR1 LNHDA, CDR2 SQIVND (reference sequence). Between the trimmed V and J ends, which lost 1 base and 3 bases, there was a span of 13 bases. The CDR3: CASSIGARNLNQPQHF. The CDR3 nucleotides read TGTGCCAGTAGTATAGGGGCAAGGAACCTCAATCAGCCCCAGCATTTT.

The sample holds many counts of this clonotype. The J gene is TRBJ1-1, the V gene TRBV6-1; D not resolved. CDR1 is MNHNS and CDR2 is SASEGT in the germline V gene. V was trimmed by 2 bases and J by 4 bases, leaving 11 bases between them. The CDR3 is 14 residues long. The CDR3 sequence: CASSELPAATEAFF. DNA of the CDR3: TGTGCCAGCAGTGAACTCCCGGCAGCCACTGAAGCTTTCTTT.

The CDR3 region has the DNA TGTGCCAGCAGCTTGATCCAGGACTATAATTCACCCCTCCACTTT. Protein: CASSLIQDYNSPLHF. The gene calls are TRBV5-5 and TRBJ1-6; D is undetermined. The CDR3 length is 15 residues. Trimming removed 1 base from V and 3 bases from J, with 8 bases in between. Germline V lookup: CDR1 SGHKS, CDR2 YYEKEE (reference sequence). The full variable domain, in which reference TRBV5-5 and TRBJ1-6 provide the parts outside the CDR3, is DAGVTQSPTHLIKTRGQQVTLRCSPISGHKSVSWYQQVLGQGPQFIFQYYEKEERGRGNFPDRFSARQFPNYSSELNVNALLLGDSALYLCASSLIQDYNSPLHFGNGTRLTVT.

This chain uses TRBV12-3 or TRBV12-4 with TRBJ1-1, with D maybe TRBD1 (5 bases). The length of the CDR3 is 14 residues. V lost 3 bases, J lost 6 bases, and 14 bases lay in between. DNA for the CDR3: TGTGCCAGCAGTTTGGGGGGGATAAGTCCTGAAGCTTTCTTT. Encoded protein: CASSLGGISPEAFF.

In its sample, this clonotype was seen many times. The CDR3, as DNA: TGTGCCAGCAGCCGCGGGACACGCAGAACTAGCGGGAGACCCCCTCTCTACGAGCAGTACTTC. Translated, it gives CASSRGTRRTSGRPPLYEQYF. This chain joins TRBV7-4 and TRBJ2-7, with 11 bases fitting TRBD2. CDR1 is SGHVT, CDR2 SQSDAQ, per germline. CDR3 length: 21 residues. V dropped 5 bases and J dropped 3; count of bases not matched to a gene: 24.

This rearrangement joins TRBV9 to TRBJ1-3, with 9 bases matching TRBD1. The V and J ends lost 3 bases and 0 bases, in that order; junction bases with no gene match: 16. This CDR3 is 20 amino acids long. CDR1 and CDR2 from the germline V gene are SGDLS and YYNGEE. The CDR3 DNA is TGTGCCAGCAGCGCCCTACCGGGACAGGGTTCTTCGAGCTCTGGAAACACCATATATTTT. Encoded protein: CASSALPGQGSSSSGNTIYF.

As for this clonotype: Compared with germline, one end of the junction differs, possibly owing to a read error. This chain uses TRBV24-1 with TRBJ2-1; 12 bases line up with TRBD1. From germline, CDR1 is KGHDR and CDR2 SFDVKD. The CDR3 is 13 residues long. CDR3 DNA: TGTGCCACCATAGGGACAGGGGGCAATGAGCAGCTCTTC. Its translation is CATIGTGGNEQLF.

This clonotype was seen only a few times. J is TRBJ2-7 and V is TRBV11-2; D is perhaps TRBD2 (5 bases). The CDR3 contains 15 residues. V was clipped by 1 base and J by 5 bases, with 15 bases between them. Germline lookup yields CDR1 SGHAT and CDR2 FQNNGV. This chain's CDR3 is CASSLVTGMVHEQYF. The CDR3 DNA reads as TGTGCCAGCAGCTTAGTAACGGGGATGGTCCACGAGCAGTACTTC.

In its sample, this clonotype was seen a few times. The rearrangement uses TRBV7-9 and TRBJ2-7; D remains unclear. Germline V gene sequence: CDR1 SEHNR, CDR2 FQNEAQ (reference sequence). This CDR3 contains 12 residues. V shed 3 bases and J shed 6 bases, with 9 bases lying between them. CDR3 sequence: CASSFDGSEQYF. CDR3 sequence (DNA): TGTGCCAGCAGCTTTGACGGAAGCGAGCAGTACTTC.

V is TRBV7-2 and J is TRBJ2-1, with D tentatively TRBD2 (5 bases). Germline V lookup: CDR1 SGHTA, CDR2 FQGNSA. V was trimmed by 3 bases and J by 7 bases, leaving 7 bases between them. The CDR3 loop spans 12 amino acids. The CDR3 DNA reads as TGTGCCAGCAGCTTTCGACTAAATGAGCAGTTCTTC. This encodes CASSFRLNEQFF.